Each of the 18 T cell receptor beta chains below was sequenced from the same sample in a study of blood T cell repertoires in COVID-19. The protocol was immunoSEQ multiplex PCR, while the TCRdb copy is restricted to in-frame clones and leaves out a portion. Found here are some 60,000 clones, roughly 85% of them singletons; the top ten hold about 17%. Sequencing input: peripheral blood. The receptors were sampled from a human donor in a cohort sampled during active COVID-19.

This chain links TRBV4-1 with TRBJ2-7, with TRBD2 identical over 8 bases. CDR1 is MGHRA, CDR2 YSYEKL, per germline. This CDR3 spans 13 amino acids. The junction had 3 bases not matched to a gene; V was cut back by 4 bases and J by 4 bases. This chain's CDR3 is CASSPGRGYEQYF. CDR3 nucleotides: TGCGCCAGCAGCCCCGGGAGGGGGTACGAGCAGTACTTC.

The chain couples TRBV7-3 to TRBJ1-1; maybe TRBD1 (6 bases). V was pared by 0 bases and J by 1 base, with 9 bases between. The CDR3 covers 15 residues. The germline gives CDR1 SGHTA, CDR2 FQGTGA. This chain's CDR3 is CASSLTGARNTEAFF. Here the CDR3 DNA reads TGTGCCAGCAGCTTAACGGGGGCGCGGAACACTGAAGCTTTCTTT.

The chain couples TRBV12-3 or TRBV12-4 to TRBJ1-2; D is unresolved. The CDR3 extends over 12 amino acids. V was cut by 3 bases and J by 2 bases, with 4 bases left in between. The CDR3 is CASSFSNYGYTF. Written as DNA, the CDR3 is TGTGCCAGCAGTTTTAGCAACTATGGCTACACCTTC.

This chain uses TRBV5-1 with TRBJ2-7; TRBD2 is a possible D gene (6 bases). CDR3 length: 14 amino acids. V gave up 2 bases and J gave up 5 bases, with 14 bases separating them. CDR1 and CDR2 (germline): SGHRS, YFSETQ. The CDR3 region is CASSLTTGGDEQYF. The CDR3 coding sequence is TGCGCCAGCAGCTTAACGACTGGCGGGGACGAGCAGTACTTC.

V gene TRBV10-3 combines with J gene TRBJ1-3, with a weak D call TRBD1 (5 bases). Trimming took 7 bases from V and 4 from J, leaving 14 bases between them. Germline values: CDR1 ENHRY, CDR2 SYGVKD. This CDR3 is 14 amino acids long. The CDR3 reads CAINAGVFGNTIYF. The CDR3 coding sequence is TGTGCCATCAATGCGGGGGTCTTCGGAAACACCATATATTTT.

There are many counts of this clone. The chain couples TRBV5-6 to TRBJ1-2; D remains unclear. With 0 bases removed from V and 4 bases from J, the gap between germline ends came to 16 bases. This CDR3 has 16 residues. The germline CDR1 and CDR2 sequences are SGHDT and YYEEEE. CDR3 nucleotide sequence: TGTGCCAGCAGCTTGGCCAAAGTACTCGAATTCTATGGCTACACCTTC. Its translation: CASSLAKVLEFYGYTF.

V and J are TRBV4-2 and TRBJ2-1; the match to TRBD2 covers 11 bases. The CDR3 runs 16 residues. CDR1 LGHNA and CDR2 YNFKEQ come from the germline V gene. Unmatched junction bases numbered 2, after V lost 0 bases and J lost 4 bases. The CDR3 region is CASSQEPSGGYNEQFF. In DNA, the CDR3 is TGTGCCAGCAGCCAAGAACCTAGCGGGGGGTACAATGAGCAGTTCTTC.

The chain is built from TRBV7-2 and TRBJ2-1, with TRBD2 matching 10 bases. Germline V gene sequence: CDR1 SGHTA, CDR2 FQGNSA. The CDR3 has 17 amino acids. The junction had 9 bases not matched to a gene; V was cut back by 2 bases and J by 5 bases. The CDR3 reads CASSLQAGGRGDNEQFF. DNA of the CDR3: TGTGCCAGCAGCTTACAAGCGGGGGGGCGTGGGGACAATGAGCAGTTCTTC.

This clone showed up just a few times. The genes are TRBV10-3 and TRBJ1-2; TRBD1 matches 7 bases. The CDR3 runs 14 residues. Germline-derived CDR1 and CDR2 are ENHRY and SYGVKD. The junction had 9 bases not matched to a gene; V was cut back by 6 bases and J by 5 bases. CDR3: CAISDTGDWYGYTF. The CDR3, as DNA: TGTGCCATCAGCGACACAGGGGATTGGTATGGCTACACCTTC.

This chain uses TRBV5-5 with TRBJ1-5; D may be TRBD1 (6 bases). The CDR3 sequence is 16 residues long. The germline V gene has CDR1 SGHKS and CDR2 YYEKEE (reference sequence). V shed 0 bases and J shed 3 bases, with 13 bases lying between them. DNA for the CDR3: TGTGCCAGCAGCTTGGGCCCACAGGGCCACAATCAGCCCCAGCATTTT. Amino acids: CASSLGPQGHNQPQHF. The full variable domain, completed using reference TRBV5-5 and TRBJ1-5, is DAGVTQSPTHLIKTRGQQVTLRCSPISGHKSVSWYQQVLGQGPQFIFQYYEKEERGRGNFPDRFSARQFPNYSSELNVNALLLGDSALYLCASSLGPQGHNQPQHFGDGTRLSIL.

The rearrangement uses TRBV6-5 and TRBJ1-3, with D maybe TRBD1 (6 bases). The CDR3 extends over 15 amino acids. Trimming left V 0 bases short and J 4 bases short, with 10 bases between. Germline V gives CDR1 MNHEY, CDR2 SVGAGI. The CDR3 sequence: CASSYSPGVGNTIYF. CDR3 DNA sequence: TGTGCCAGCAGTTACTCCCCAGGGGTCGGAAACACCATATATTTT.

The V and J genes are TRBV9 and TRBJ2-1; no reliable D call. Trimming took off 0 bases at V and 8 bases at J, with 6 bases between the two ends. The CDR3 runs to 12 residues. The germline gives CDR1 SGDLS, CDR2 YYNGEE. CDR3: CASSVGGHEQFF. Written as DNA, the CDR3 is TGTGCCAGCAGCGTAGGAGGCCATGAGCAGTTCTTC.

This clone was recorded only once. J is TRBJ1-5 and V is TRBV19, with D tentatively TRBD1 (6 bases). CDR1 LNHDA and CDR2 SQIVND come from the germline V gene (reference sequence). CDR3 length: 13 amino acids. V shed 2 bases and J shed 7 bases, with 9 bases lying between them. DNA of the CDR3: TGTGCCAGTAGTATAACTGGACAGCAGCCCCAGCATTTT. Amino acids: CASSITGQQPQHF.

V and J are TRBV18 and TRBJ1-4, with TRBD1 identical over 10 bases. V was pared by 3 bases and J by 5 bases, with 3 bases of the junction left unmatched. The CDR3 sequence is 15 residues long. Germline lookup yields CDR1 KGHSH and CDR2 LQKENI. The CDR3 sequence is CASSPRQGANEKLFF. The CDR3 DNA reads TGTGCCAGCTCACCTCGACAGGGGGCGAATGAAAAACTGTTTTTT.

The chain is built from TRBV12-5 and TRBJ1-2; D remains ambiguous. The CDR3 spans 13 residues. Deletions cut 2 bases from V and 7 bases from J, with 11 bases between. Germline CDR1 is LGHNT and CDR2 is FRNRAP. The CDR3 is CASGLPPGGGYTF. For the CDR3, the DNA is TGTGCTAGTGGTTTGCCCCCGGGTGGTGGCTACACCTTC.

This clone was seen only once. The chain employs TRBV25-1 and TRBJ1-2; 10 nucleotides match TRBD1. Germline assignment: CDR1 MGHDK and CDR2 SYGVNS. CDR3 length: 18 amino acids. J was trimmed by 4 bases and V by 3 bases; bases with no gene match: 14. CDR3 nucleotides: TGTGCCAGCAGTGACGGCAGGGACAGGGGACGCGCGGTCTATGGCTACACCTTC. This encodes CASSDGRDRGRAVYGYTF.

The chain has TRBV6-5 and TRBJ1-2, with 10 bases identical to TRBD1. Looked up from germline, CDR1 is MNHEY and CDR2 is SVGAGI. This CDR3 comprises 15 residues. The trim removed 7 bases at V and 3 bases at J, leaving 8 bases unmatched. For the CDR3, the DNA is TGTGCCAGCACAAGGCTAGGACAGGGGGACTATGGCTACACCTTC. It encodes CASTRLGQGDYGYTF.

The chain has TRBV3-1 (or the pseudogene TRBV3-2) and TRBJ2-1, with D maybe TRBD2 (5 bases). The CDR3 runs to 15 residues. Per germline, CDR1 LGHDT and CDR2 YNNKEL (reference sequence). With 5 bases removed from V and 4 bases from J, the gap between germline ends came to 15 bases. The CDR3 sequence: CASSWTPISYNEQFF. CDR3 DNA sequence: TGTGCCAGCAGCTGGACTCCTATCTCTTACAATGAGCAGTTCTTC.